This T cell receptor (beta chain) was profiled in a study of post-analysis software for immune sequencing data. cDNA libraries for TCR beta contained unique molecular identifiers. One entry per CDR3 protein, called by TCRdb with MiXCR from the PCR reads. The table includes around 710,000 distinct CDR3 sequences, under 60% detected once. The clonotype originates from a girl aged 10 to 17 with multiple sclerosis. Sequencing was done on a sample of blood.

Here the CDR3 DNA reads TGCAGTGCTAGGGGCCTAGGGGAAATCAGGGATACGCAGTATTTT. It translates to CSARGLGEIRDTQYF. This chain joins TRBV20-1 and TRBJ2-3; D might be TRBD1 (5 bases). Germline V lookup: CDR1 DFQATT, CDR2 SNEGSKA (reference sequence). CDR3 length: 15 residues. Trimming left V 3 bases short and J 6 bases short, with 19 bases between.